A selection of T cell receptor beta chains follows, all from one sample in a study of T cell changes during pregnancy in multiple sclerosis. Here immunoSEQ multiplex PCR was the method, and the copy in TCRdb shows in-frame clones only, minus some. The repertoire holds 57,000 or so clones, approximately 90% seen once, with around 3.3% in the top ten. The material was peripheral blood, obtained after pregnancy. The receptor set was obtained from a female donor in good health, enrolled as a control in a pregnancy study. Both conserved end residues are trimmed from each CDR3. The order of the fields is clone size, V gene, J gene, CDR3 protein. Clone size is shown for a subset of rows, as once, few, many or a class of expanded clone.

NA,TRBV14,TRBJ1-2,ASSQHPGQGGYGYT
NA,TRBV7-2,TRBJ2-5,ASSDGTSGVETQY
NA,TRBV7-2,TRBJ2-7,ASSRSGQGGRGEQY
once,TRBV5-1,TRBJ2-2,ASSSDRVNTGELF
NA,TRBV7-8,TRBJ2-1,ASSLGGGSFYNEQF
NA,TRBV27,TRBJ1-4,ASSLFGTGSEKLF
NA,TRBV6-6,TRBJ2-1,ASSYSRSGGNEQF
NA,TRBV6-5,TRBJ2-3,ASSSPRQGQTDTQY
NA,TRBV2,TRBJ2-1,ASSETGWEQF
NA,TRBV9,TRBJ2-5,ASSARAYQETQY
NA,TRBV6-1,TRBJ2-5,ASSARWTSGRAGGQETQY
NA,TRBV19,TRBJ1-3,ASKGLYSGNTIY
NA,TRBV4-3,TRBJ2-1,ASSPGVRVYNEQF
NA,TRBV6-5,TRBJ1-1,ASNGWGGAF
NA,TRBV5-6,TRBJ2-2,ASSSPGLAGGGGELF
NA,TRBV6-1,TRBJ1-6,ASSFEQNGNSPLH
NA,TRBV6-5,TRBJ1-6,ASTNREYSPLH
NA,TRBV4-2,TRBJ1-1,ASSHPTVKNTEAF
NA,TRBV9,TRBJ2-7,ASSTRTGPGEQY
NA,TRBV9,TRBJ1-5,ASSYGQDNQPQH
NA,TRBV19,TRBJ1-2,ASSGPAGAQGYT
once,TRBV4-1,TRBJ2-5,ASSPQGQETQY
NA,TRBV9,TRBJ2-7,ASSVSAGGGEQY
NA,TRBV27,TRBJ2-3,ASSLSVAGKDTQY
NA,TRBV6-5,TRBJ2-1,ASREFGRDYNEQF
NA,TRBV28,TRBJ2-1,ASSSGLRGPTMEQF
NA,TRBV28,TRBJ2-1,ASRTGTGNYNEQF
NA,TRBV5-6,TRBJ1-5,ASSLYRQEQGQPQH
NA,TRBV29-1,TRBJ2-3,SKKGQGNTDTQY
NA,TRBV23-1,TRBJ1-4,ASSQSKGWDRGGTNEKLF
NA,TRBV5-1,TRBJ2-1,ASSLAGGRGNEQF
NA,TRBV5-6,TRBJ1-2,ASSLPGGYGYT
once,TRBV5-6,TRBJ1-2,ASSPRETDGYT
NA,TRBV13,TRBJ1-2,ASSLYLYYGYT
NA,TRBV6-5,TRBJ1-5,ASSYSSKQPQH
few,TRBV4-2,TRBJ1-5,ASSPSGSLQPQH
NA,TRBV11-3,TRBJ2-3,ASSSPEADTQY
NA,TRBV11-2,TRBJ2-4,ASRLQGENIQY
few,TRBV9,TRBJ1-1,ASSLGTTNTEAF
NA,TRBV5-1,TRBJ2-5,ASSRSGGADETQY
NA,TRBV5-4,TRBJ2-1,ASSLTSGEQF
NA,TRBV9,TRBJ1-2,ASSPTSTDYGYT
NA,TRBV5-1,TRBJ1-5,ASSLAGDSNQPQH
NA,TRBV19,TRBJ1-2,ASRWDRTGSVYGYT
NA,TRBV7-9,TRBJ2-3,ASSLAGGAAQY
NA,TRBV7-2,TRBJ1-1,ASSSTGYTEAF
NA,TRBV29-1,TRBJ2-2,SVGERGELF
NA,TRBV10-3,TRBJ2-2,AISEGRRENTGELF